These T cell receptor beta chains were read from a single sample in a study of vaccination effects on CD4 cells after COVID-19. Clones were read by immunoSEQ multiplex PCR, and TCRdb kept only the in-frame ones, dropping some. Altogether tens of thousands of clones are present, approximately 71% being singletons, with the ten largest covering roughly 10%. No cognate antigen is known for these TCRs. The source material was CD4+ T cells from PBMCs cultured with HCoV-NL63 spike peptides, sampled after COVID-19 vaccination. Receptors were obtained from a human donor who received a COVID-19 vaccine. Each CDR3 is given without its conserved first and last residue. The D gene is left open where the match is weak.

TRBV18 TRBD1 ASSSQGAANTEAF
TRBV6-5 TRBD1 ASKRGTGSYEQY
TRBV6-1 . ASSETRYEQY
TRBV19 . ASTPTGTDTQY
TRBV27 . ASTRQPGAPTGANVLT
TRBV5-1 . ATLWAEPSTTNEKLF
TRBV11-2 . ASSRIQGTEAF
TRBV6-5 . ASGRDQLYEQY
TRBV6-5 . ASRARPDRTEAF
TRBV25-1 TRBD1 ASSREQGAYEQY
TRBV9 . ASSVDRHTEAF
TRBV2 TRBD2 ASSPTSGSVNEQF
TRBV5-5 TRBD1 ASSPTGVWEQY
TRBV19 . ASRRRQEETQY
TRBV21-1 . ASSPLGELF
TRBV27 . ASSLKPYTQGSGNTIY
TRBV29-1 TRBD2 SVEGRRGSSYEQY
TRBV4-1 TRBD2 ASSQGGLAGFQETQY
TRBV6-5 . ASSPYTNTEAF
TRBV2 TRBD1 ASSEGKGGRGRQPQH
TRBV7-2 . ASSLDTNSGNTIY
TRBV6-5 . ASRSQGEQF
TRBV19 TRBD1 ASSTQWTGMNTEAF
TRBV18 . ASSPTHRDGRNTIY
TRBV5-6 . ASSYTGIRIYGYT
TRBV5-6 . ASSKDGLSSGNTIY
TRBV11-2 . AGGIGYEQY
TRBV6-1 TRBD2 ASSELAETGELF
TRBV29-1 . SVLWETEAF
TRBV2 . ASSERRNYGYT
TRBV14 TRBD2 ASSQDLLAGGWDTQY
TRBV29-1 . SAWGVGIDTEAF
TRBV18 TRBD1 ASSPTGEGYT
TRBV18 . ASSPQPGPPNEQY
TRBV10-2 TRBD1 ARGLSSYNEQF
TRBV5-1 . ASSPLRNTGELF
TRBV5-1 TRBD1 ASSPGQGALDEKLF
TRBV5-4 TRBD2 ASSLGVSGRGEQF
TRBV30 . AWTSMGAGYGYT
TRBV6-4 . ASRQGPGGYGYT
TRBV6-4 TRBD1 ASSDSRQGETGELF
TRBV20-1 . SARLGETQY
TRBV25-1 . ASSGSRSYEQY
TRBV5-1 . ASSLDSGAYEQY
TRBV7-6 TRBD1 ASSLTGTGRGNSPLH